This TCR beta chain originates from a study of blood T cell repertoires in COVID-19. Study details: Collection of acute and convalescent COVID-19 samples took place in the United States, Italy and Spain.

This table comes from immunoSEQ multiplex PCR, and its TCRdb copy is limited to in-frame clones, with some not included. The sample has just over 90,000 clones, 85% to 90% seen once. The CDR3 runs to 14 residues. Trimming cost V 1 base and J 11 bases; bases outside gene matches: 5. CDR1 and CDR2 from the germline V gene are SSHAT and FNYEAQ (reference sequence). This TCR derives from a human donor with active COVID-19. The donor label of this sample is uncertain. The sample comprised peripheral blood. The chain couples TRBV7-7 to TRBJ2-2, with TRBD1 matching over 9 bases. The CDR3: CASSLVGTGSELFF. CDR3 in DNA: TGTGCCAGCAGCTTAGTCGGGACAGGGTCTGAGCTGTTTTTT.